Below are 23 T cell receptor beta chains sequenced from a single sample in a study of cytomegalovirus exposure and HLA in healthy donors. Assay used: immunoSEQ multiplex PCR; TCRdb lists only in-frame clones, some missing. The sample shows about 160,000 clones, about 89% of them seen only once. The material sequenced was PBMCs. These receptors all stem from a woman aged 18-30 years in good health and CMV-seropositive.

This rearrangement joins TRBV11-1 to TRBJ2-5; D might be TRBD1 (6 bases). V dropped 2 bases and J dropped 2 bases, with 18 bases sitting between them. Germline CDR1 reads SGHAT; CDR2 reads FQDESV (reference sequence). The CDR3 has 17 amino acids. Written as DNA, the CDR3 is TGTGCCAGCAGCTTAATGAAATGGGGACAACAACAAGAGACCCAGTACTTC. Translation gives CASSLMKWGQQQETQYF.

This chain joins TRBV15 and TRBJ2-1; possible D gene TRBD1, 5 bases. CDR1 and CDR2 from the germline V gene are LNHNV and YYDKDF (reference sequence). There are 18 residues in the CDR3. V was clipped by 3 bases and J by 8 bases, with 26 bases between them. The CDR3 sequence is CATSSHIYPRRGYDEQFF. The CDR3, as DNA: TGTGCCACCAGCAGCCATATTTACCCTAGAAGGGGATACGATGAGCAGTTCTTC.

The chain uses TRBV7-6 and TRBJ2-2; maybe TRBD2 (5 bases). There are 17 residues in the CDR3. CDR1 SGHVS and CDR2 FNYEAQ come from the germline V gene. V dropped 3 bases and J dropped 4 bases, with 18 bases sitting between them. CDR3 sequence: CASSFPTGVSVTGELFF. CDR3 DNA sequence: TGTGCCAGCAGCTTTCCCACCGGGGTCTCGGTCACCGGGGAGCTGTTTTTT.

In its sample, this clone was seen once. V gene TRBV28 combines with J gene TRBJ1-2, with a tentative D call TRBD1 (5 bases). There are 12 residues in the CDR3. Germline V gives CDR1 MDHEN, CDR2 SYDVKM. V was cut by 7 bases and J by 6 bases, with 12 bases left in between. The CDR3 DNA sequence: TGTGCCAGCAAGTCGGGGGGTGATGGCTACACCTTC. Residues: CASKSGGDGYTF.

The chain carries TRBV11-2 and TRBJ2-7, with 7 bases aligning to TRBD1. This CDR3 has 16 residues. Germline assignment: CDR1 SGHAT and CDR2 FQNNGV. With 2 bases clipped from V and 0 bases from J, the junction kept 7 bases outside the gene matches. The CDR3 protein is CASSLRAGTASYEQYF. CDR3 DNA sequence: TGTGCCAGCAGCTTAAGGGCCGGGACAGCCTCCTACGAGCAGTACTTC.

The J gene is TRBJ2-1, the V gene TRBV30; TRBD1 agrees at 8 bases. Germline CDR1 reads GTSNPN; CDR2 reads SVGIG (reference sequence). The V segment lost 5 bases and the J segment 3 bases; nucleotides outside the gene matches: 6. This CDR3 contains 14 residues. The CDR3 DNA sequence: TGTGCCTGGGCCACCGGGACAGGCTACAATGAGCAGTTCTTC. This encodes CAWATGTGYNEQFF.

J is TRBJ2-1 and V is TRBV4-2, with 8 bases fitting TRBD2. This CDR3 is 16 amino acids long. Germline assignment: CDR1 LGHNA and CDR2 YNFKEQ. The junction had 3 bases not matched to a gene; V was cut back by 0 bases and J by 2 bases. CDR3 sequence: CASSQEVAGTYNEQFF. The CDR3 bases are TGTGCCAGCAGCCAAGAGGTAGCGGGAACCTACAATGAGCAGTTCTTC.

This rearrangement joins TRBV5-1 to TRBJ2-7, with 15 positions matching TRBD2. CDR3 length: 16 amino acids. Trimming removed 3 bases from V and 4 bases from J; junction bases left unmatched: 5. Per germline, CDR1 SGHRS and CDR2 YFSETQ. The DNA of the CDR3 is TGCGCCAGCAGCTCCGGACTAGCGGGGGGGGCGTACGAGCAGTACTTC. As protein: CASSSGLAGGAYEQYF.

The genes are TRBV15 and TRBJ1-1; 7 bases map to TRBD1. The length of the CDR3 is 12 residues. The V segment lost 9 bases and the J segment 0 bases; nucleotides outside the gene matches: 1. Germline V CDR1 and CDR2: LNHNV, YYDKDF (reference sequence). CDR3 nucleotides: TGTGCCACAGGGGGCCTGAACACTGAAGCTTTCTTT. As protein: CATGGLNTEAFF. Complete variable domain (other parts from reference TRBV15 and TRBJ1-1): DAMVIQNPRYQVTQFGKPVTLSCSQTLNHNVMYWYQQKSSQAPKLLFHYYDKDFNNEADTPDNFQSRRPNTSFCFLDIRSPGLGDTAMYLCATGGLNTEAFFGQGTRLTVV.

The chain employs TRBV2 and TRBJ1-5, with D unclear. CDR3 size: 16 residues. V was clipped by 2 bases and J by 4 bases, with 15 bases between them. Germline CDR1 is SNHLY and CDR2 is FYNNEI. The CDR3 spells CASSETTSAGNQPQHF. CDR3 sequence (DNA): TGTGCCAGCAGTGAAACTACGAGCGCGGGGAATCAGCCCCAGCATTTT.

The V and J genes are TRBV5-1 and TRBJ2-3; TRBD2 agrees at 9 bases. CDR1 is SGHRS and CDR2 is YFSETQ in the germline V gene. The CDR3 runs 16 residues. Trimming at V came to 4 bases and at J to 1 base, leaving 7 bases not matched to a gene. The CDR3 region is CASSPPSGTGTDTQYF. The CDR3 DNA sequence: TGCGCCAGCAGCCCCCCTAGCGGGACGGGCACAGATACGCAGTATTTT.

The rearrangement links TRBV28 to TRBJ2-1; 9 nucleotides agree with TRBD2. CDR3 length equals 16 residues. Trimming cost V 2 bases and J 5 bases; bases outside gene matches: 7. Per the germline V gene, CDR1 is MDHEN and CDR2 is SYDVKM. CDR3 in DNA: TGTGCCAGCAGTTTAGGGCGGGAGGGCCGGAACAATGAGCAGTTCTTC. Translation gives CASSLGREGRNNEQFF. Complete variable domain (other parts from reference TRBV28 and TRBJ2-1): DVKVTQSSRYLVKRTGEKVFLECVQDMDHENMFWYRQDPGLGLRLIYFSYDVKMKEKGDIPEGYSVSREKKERFSLILESASTNQTSMYLCASSLGREGRNNEQFFGPGTRLTVL.

The V and J genes are TRBV9 and TRBJ1-3; D is undetermined. Trimming took 3 bases from V and 4 from J, leaving 8 bases between them. CDR3 length: 13 residues. Germline V gene sequence: CDR1 SGDLS, CDR2 YYNGEE. CDR3 sequence (DNA): TGTGCCAGCAGCGGGGCCTACGGAAACACCATATATTTT. The encoded protein is CASSGAYGNTIYF.

This chain joins TRBV9 and TRBJ2-3; the match to TRBD2 covers 10 bases. V trimming: 0 bases; J trimming: 3 bases; junction bases outside the gene matches: 13. The CDR3 is made up of 19 amino acids. The V gene's germline CDR1 is SGDLS and CDR2 YYNGEE. The CDR3 nucleotides read TGTGCCAGCAGCGTAGACGCTAGCGGGGGTCTCCTTGGGACAGATACGCAGTATTTT. Amino acid sequence: CASSVDASGGLLGTDTQYF.

The chain links TRBV29-1 to TRBJ2-7; 15 bases are a match to TRBD2. This CDR3 comprises 15 residues. The germline V gene encodes CDR1 SQVTM and CDR2 ANQGSEA. With 7 bases clipped from V and 6 bases from J, the junction kept 10 bases outside the gene matches. The CDR3 spells CSAAGLAGGSGEQYF. CDR3 DNA sequence: TGCAGCGCCGCGGGACTAGCGGGAGGCAGTGGCGAGCAGTACTTC.

V usage is TRBV19 and J usage is TRBJ2-7; 15 nucleotides line up with TRBD2. Trimming at V came to 3 bases and at J to 5 bases, leaving 8 bases not matched to a gene. Germline values: CDR1 LNHDA, CDR2 SQIVND (reference sequence). The CDR3 runs 17 residues. The CDR3 nucleotides are TGTGCCAGTAGTATTCGGGGGGGGACTAGCGGGAGGAACGAGCAGTACTTC. Its translation: CASSIRGGTSGRNEQYF.

The chain has TRBV4-3 and TRBJ2-7; D may be TRBD1 (6 bases). The germline V gene encodes CDR1 LGHNA and CDR2 YSLEER. The CDR3 contains 10 residues. The DNA for the CDR3 is TGCGCCAGCAACCACAGGGAAAGTCGAGTC. Its protein product is CASNHRESRV.

This clone was counted once. This chain links TRBV14 with TRBJ2-7; the D gene is possibly TRBD2 (6 bases). The CDR3 extends over 13 amino acids. Germline values: CDR1 SGHDN, CDR2 FVKESK. Trimming cost V 3 bases and J 7 bases, with 13 bases left between them. The CDR3 DNA reads as TGTGCCAGCAGCCAGTTACGAGCGGGTGAGCAGTACTTC. This translates into CASSQLRAGEQYF. Looking up the rest from reference TRBV14 and TRBJ2-7 gives the full variable domain: EAGVTQFPSHSVIEKGQTVTLRCDPISGHDNLYWYRRVMGKEIKFLLHFVKESKQDESGMPNNRFLAERTGGTYSTLKVQPAELEDSGVYFCASSQLRAGEQYFGPGTRLTVT.

The chain is built from TRBV6-5 and TRBJ2-1; maybe TRBD2 (7 bases). The V gene lost 1 base and the J gene lost 8 bases, with 9 bases spanning the gap. The germline gives CDR1 MNHEY, CDR2 SVGAGI. The CDR3 runs 13 residues. As DNA, the CDR3 is TGTGCCAGCAGTTACTGGGGGGGCGATGAGCAGTTCTTC. It specifies CASSYWGGDEQFF.

This clone has just one count. The rearrangement uses TRBV19 and TRBJ2-2; 13 positions match TRBD2. Looked up from germline, CDR1 is LNHDA and CDR2 is SQIVND (reference sequence). The CDR3 covers 17 residues. Trimming removed 7 bases from V and 6 bases from J; junction bases left unmatched: 11. CDR3 nucleotide sequence: TGTGCCAGTACCGCCTTTGGACTAGCGGGAGCTGCCGGGGAGCTGTTTTTT. This encodes CASTAFGLAGAAGELFF.

The V gene is TRBV4-3, the J gene TRBJ1-3; maybe TRBD1 (5 bases). This CDR3 is 18 amino acids long. Germline CDR1 LGHNA, CDR2 YSLEER. With 0 bases removed from V and 4 bases from J, the gap between germline ends came to 19 bases. CDR3: CASSQDMGGKGGGNTIYF. The CDR3 DNA reads TGCGCCAGCAGCCAAGATATGGGGGGGAAGGGAGGCGGAAACACCATATATTTT.

The J gene is TRBJ2-5, the V gene TRBV18, with TRBD1 matching 9 bases. The V and J ends lost 3 bases and 0 bases, in that order; junction bases with no gene match: 11. Germline assignment: CDR1 KGHSH and CDR2 LQKENI. The CDR3 spans 18 residues. The CDR3 DNA reads TGTGCCAGCTCACCTAAAACTACCGGGACAGGGTACCAAGAGACCCAGTACTTC. Residues: CASSPKTTGTGYQETQYF.

Regarding this clone: Distinct nucleotide sequences in the sample also encode this CDR3. The chain links TRBV4-1 to TRBJ1-2, with 9 bases fitting TRBD1. Germline CDR1 is MGHRA and CDR2 is YSYEKL. This CDR3 spans 13 amino acids. Trimming took 1 base from V and 6 from J; bases not matched to a gene: 0. CDR3 in amino acids: CASSQGTGDGYTF. CDR3 bases: TGCGCCAGCAGCCAAGGGACAGGGGATGGCTACACCTTC.